This passage covers 2 T cell receptor beta chains from one sample sequenced in a study of blood T cell repertoires in COVID-19. Sequencing was performed with immunoSEQ multiplex PCR; in TCRdb, only in-frame clones are kept and a portion is missing. The repertoire includes about 140,000 clones, around nine tenths of them detected once, and 8.6% sits in the top ten. Material for sequencing was peripheral blood. These receptors came from a woman between 45 and 60 years old with active or convalescent COVID-19.

This clone has only a few counts. V and J are TRBV4-1 and TRBJ1-1; D ambiguous. The ends were cut back, 1 base at V and 5 bases at J, with 8 bases in the middle. The CDR3 has 13 residues. Germline V gene lookup returns CDR1 MGHRA and CDR2 YSYEKL. The CDR3 here is CASSQGSVTEAFF. As DNA, the CDR3 is TGCGCCAGCAGCCAAGGATCGGTGACTGAAGCTTTCTTT.

V usage is TRBV7-2 and J usage is TRBJ2-1; TRBD2 matches 10 bases. Germline V gene data show CDR1 as SGHTA and CDR2 as FQGNSA. CDR3 length: 16 residues. J was trimmed by 3 bases and V by 1 base; bases with no gene match: 3. The CDR3 reads CASSLVAGGIYNEQFF. The CDR3 DNA sequence: TGTGCCAGCAGCTTAGTAGCGGGGGGTATCTACAATGAGCAGTTCTTC.